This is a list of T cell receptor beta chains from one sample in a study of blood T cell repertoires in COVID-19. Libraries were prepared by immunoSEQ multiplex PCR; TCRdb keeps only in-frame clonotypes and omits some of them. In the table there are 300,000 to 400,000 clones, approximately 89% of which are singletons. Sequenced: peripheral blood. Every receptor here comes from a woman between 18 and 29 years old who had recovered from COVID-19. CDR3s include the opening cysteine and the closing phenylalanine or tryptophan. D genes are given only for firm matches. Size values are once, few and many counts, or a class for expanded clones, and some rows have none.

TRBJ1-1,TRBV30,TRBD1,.,CAWGTGVDTEAFF,TGTGCCTGGGGAACAGGGGTCGACACTGAAGCTTTCTTT
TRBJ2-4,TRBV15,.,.,CATSTGGTRGNIQYF,TGTGCCACCAGCACAGGGGGGACTCGTGGCAACATTCAGTACTTC
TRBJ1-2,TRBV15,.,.,CATSREAGIGYTF,TGTGCCACCAGCAGAGAGGCAGGGATCGGCTACACCTTC
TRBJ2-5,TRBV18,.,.,CASSPPGETQYF,TGTGCCAGCTCACCACCCGGGGAGACCCAGTACTTC
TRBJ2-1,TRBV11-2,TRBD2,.,CASSLSQAGGVNEQFF,TGTGCCAGCAGCTTATCCCAAGCGGGAGGGGTAAATGAGCAGTTCTTC
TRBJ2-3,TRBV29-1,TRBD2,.,CSVQGPLDSGNVDTQYF,TGCAGCGTTCAGGGCCCTCTGGATAGCGGGAACGTGGATACGCAGTATTTT
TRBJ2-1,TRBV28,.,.,CASSLRGGIYNEQFF,TGTGCCAGCAGTTTAAGGGGGGGGATCTACAATGAGCAGTTCTTC
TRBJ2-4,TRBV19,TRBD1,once,CASSDDRGLAAKNIQYF,TGTGCCAGTAGTGATGACAGGGGGCTGGCGGCCAAAAACATTCAGTACTTC
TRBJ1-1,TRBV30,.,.,CAWSRGTEAFF,TGTGCCTGGAGTCGGGGCACTGAAGCTTTCTTT
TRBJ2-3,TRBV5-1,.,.,CASSLERGTDTQYF,TGCGCCAGCAGCTTGGAGCGGGGCACAGATACGCAGTATTTT
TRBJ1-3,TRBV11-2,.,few,CASREGSGNTIYF,TGTGCCAGCAGGGAGGGCTCTGGAAACACCATATATTTT
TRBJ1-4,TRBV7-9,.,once,CASSAVPGADEKLFF,TGTGCCAGCAGCGCAGTCCCAGGGGCGGATGAAAAACTGTTTTTT
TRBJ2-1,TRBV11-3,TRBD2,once,CASQEGLAGHNEQFF,TGTGCCAGCCAAGAGGGACTAGCGGGCCACAATGAGCAGTTCTTC
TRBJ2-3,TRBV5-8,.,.,CASSLAYSSDTQYF,TGTGCCAGCAGCTTAGCATATTCTTCCGATACGCAGTATTTT
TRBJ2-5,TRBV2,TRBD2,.,CASSLVRETETQYF,TGTGCCAGCAGTCTGGTGCGGGAGACAGAGACCCAGTACTTC
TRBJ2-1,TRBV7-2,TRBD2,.,CASRPNLAGAPGEQFF,TGTGCCAGCAGGCCAAACCTAGCGGGAGCCCCTGGTGAGCAGTTCTTC
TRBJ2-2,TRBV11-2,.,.,CASRPWAGNTGELFF,TGTGCCAGCAGGCCCTGGGCAGGGAACACCGGGGAGCTGTTTTTT
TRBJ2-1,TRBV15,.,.,CATSRRLRNEQFF,TGTGCCACCAGCAGGAGACTTCGCAATGAGCAGTTCTTC
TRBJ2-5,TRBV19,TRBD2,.,CASSIGGRAGETQYF,TGTGCCAGTAGTATCGGCGGGAGGGCTGGGGAGACCCAGTACTTC
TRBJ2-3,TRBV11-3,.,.,CASSSQRGSSAPNF,TGTGCCAGCAGCTCCCAAAGGGGATCCTCAGCCCCGAATTTT
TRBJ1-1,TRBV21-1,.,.,CASSPEGANTEAFF,TGTGCCAGCAGCCCGGAGGGGGCGAATACTGAAGCTTTCTTT
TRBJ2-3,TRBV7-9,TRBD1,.,CASSPRQGEGDTQYF,TGTGCCAGCAGCCCAAGACAGGGGGAAGGGGATACGCAGTATTTT
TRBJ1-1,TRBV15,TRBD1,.,CATKGQPNTEAFF,TGTGCCACCAAGGGACAGCCGAACACTGAAGCTTTCTTT
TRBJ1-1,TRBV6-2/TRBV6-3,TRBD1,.,CASSVTIRGVAEAFF,TGTGCCAGCAGTGTAACGATCAGGGGGGTCGCTGAAGCTTTCTTT
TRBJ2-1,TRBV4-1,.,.,CASRGGSYNEQFF,TGCGCCAGCAGGGGGGGATCCTACAATGAGCAGTTCTTC
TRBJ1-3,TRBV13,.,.,CASSLDRSVSGGNTIYF,TGTGCCAGCAGCTTAGATCGCAGCGTGAGCGGTGGAAACACCATATATTTT
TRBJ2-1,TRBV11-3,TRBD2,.,CASSSEREDEQFF,TGTGCCAGCAGCTCGGAGCGGGAGGATGAGCAGTTCTTC
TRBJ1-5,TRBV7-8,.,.,CASSSGTGSDQPQHF,TGTGCCAGCAGCTCGGGAACAGGGTCGGATCAGCCCCAGCATTTT
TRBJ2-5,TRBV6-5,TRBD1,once,CASTITGTGDQTQYF,TGTGCCAGCACCATAACCGGGACAGGGGATCAGACCCAGTACTTC
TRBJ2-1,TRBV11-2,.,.,CASSSLQGSYNEQFF,TGTGCCAGCAGCTCCCTACAGGGCTCCTACAATGAGCAGTTCTTC
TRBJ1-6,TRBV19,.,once,CASSTGGRANSPLHF,TGTGCCAGCTCCACGGGTGGCAGGGCTAATTCACCCCTCCACTTT
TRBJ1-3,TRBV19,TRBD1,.,CASSPRTGYGNTIYF,TGTGCCAGTAGTCCTCGGACAGGGTACGGAAACACCATATATTTT
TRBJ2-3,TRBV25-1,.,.,CASSGTAGTQYF,TGTGCCAGCAGTGGGACAGCGGGAACGCAGTATTTT
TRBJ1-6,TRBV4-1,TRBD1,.,CASSQVRDRGGNSPLHF,TGCGCCAGCAGCCAAGTACGGGACAGGGGAGGTAATTCACCCCTCCACTTT
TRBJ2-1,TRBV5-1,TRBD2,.,CASRSGTSGSSYNEQFF,TGCGCCAGCAGGTCCGGGACTAGCGGGAGCTCCTACAATGAGCAGTTCTTC
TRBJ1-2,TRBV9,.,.,CASSGTENGYTF,TGTGCCAGCAGCGGTACAGAGAATGGCTACACCTTC
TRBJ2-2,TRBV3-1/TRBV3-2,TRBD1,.,CASSRRTGVFGELFF,TGTGCCAGCAGCCGGAGGACAGGGGTTTTCGGGGAGCTGTTTTTT
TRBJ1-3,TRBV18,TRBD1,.,CASSQRQGEISGNTIYF,TGTGCCAGCTCACAACGACAGGGGGAAATCTCTGGAAACACCATATATTTT
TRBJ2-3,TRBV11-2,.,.,CASSLPTSGTQYF,TGTGCCAGCAGCCTCCCGACTTCCGGCACGCAGTATTTT
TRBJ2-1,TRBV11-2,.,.,CASSYQGMVENEQFF,TGTGCCAGCAGCTATCAGGGGATGGTGGAGAATGAGCAGTTCTTC
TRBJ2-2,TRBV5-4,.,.,CASSLSGTNTGELFF,TGTGCCAGCAGCTTGAGCGGGACAAACACCGGGGAGCTGTTTTTT
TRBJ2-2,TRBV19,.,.,CASSIRTVGATGELFF,TGTGCCAGTAGTATCCGGACGGTGGGAGCGACCGGGGAGCTGTTTTTT
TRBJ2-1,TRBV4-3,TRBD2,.,CASSQGLAGGWPYNEQFF,TGCGCCAGCAGCCAAGGACTAGCGGGAGGGTGGCCCTACAATGAGCAGTTCTTC
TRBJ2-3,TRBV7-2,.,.,CASSRRETGADTQYF,TGTGCCAGCAGCCGCCGGGAGACGGGGGCAGATACGCAGTATTTT
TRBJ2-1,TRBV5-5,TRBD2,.,CASSSTSGLLSYNEQFF,TGTGCCAGCAGCAGCACGTCGGGACTACTCTCCTACAATGAGCAGTTCTTC
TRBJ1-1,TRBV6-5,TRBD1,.,CASSYSTLTGGNEAFF,TGTGCCAGCAGTTACTCGACCCTGACAGGGGGCAATGAAGCTTTCTTT
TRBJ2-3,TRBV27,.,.,CASSLRGEDTQYF,TGTGCCAGCAGTTTACGGGGTGAAGATACGCAGTATTTT
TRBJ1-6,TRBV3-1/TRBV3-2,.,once,CASSQGTSPPQNSPLHF,TGTGCCAGCAGCCAGGGGACATCGCCGCCCCAGAATTCACCCCTCCACTTT
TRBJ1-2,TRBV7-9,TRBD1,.,CASSLGTGSAYGYTF,TGTGCCAGCAGCTTAGGGACAGGGTCGGCCTATGGCTACACCTTC
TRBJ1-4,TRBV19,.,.,CASSIRAGRSNEKLFF,TGTGCCAGTAGTATTCGAGCGGGACGGTCTAATGAAAAACTGTTTTTT
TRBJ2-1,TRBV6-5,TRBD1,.,CATTGVNEQFF,TGTGCCACCACAGGGGTCAATGAGCAGTTCTTC
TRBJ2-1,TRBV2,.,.,CASSESSGGRFGEQFF,TGTGCCAGCAGTGAAAGCTCAGGGGGGCGTTTTGGTGAGCAGTTCTTC
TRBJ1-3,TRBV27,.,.,CASSLLPGGNTIYF,TGTGCCAGCAGTTTATTACCGGGGGGAAACACCATATATTTT
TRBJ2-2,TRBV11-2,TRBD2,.,CASSSYAGGTGELFF,TGTGCCAGCAGCAGCTACGCGGGGGGCACCGGGGAGCTGTTTTTT
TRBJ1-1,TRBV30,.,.,CAWMGRANTEAFF,TGTGCCTGGATGGGCAGGGCGAACACTGAAGCTTTCTTT
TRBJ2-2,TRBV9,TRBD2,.,CASSVEWGTSGARTGELFF,TGTGCCAGCAGCGTAGAATGGGGGACTAGCGGAGCGAGAACCGGGGAGCTGTTTTTT
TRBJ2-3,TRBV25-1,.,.,CASADAGTDTQYF,TGTGCCAGCGCCGACGCAGGAACAGATACGCAGTATTTT
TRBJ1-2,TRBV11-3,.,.,CASSPDRNYGYTF,TGTGCCAGCAGCCCAGACAGGAACTATGGCTACACCTTC
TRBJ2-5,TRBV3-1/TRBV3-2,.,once,CASSQVLPGLQETQYF,TGTGCCAGCAGCCAAGTACTGCCCGGTTTACAAGAGACCCAGTACTTC